Listed here is a single T cell receptor (beta chain). Antigen: not known. The data stem from a study of shared clonotypes between healthy human individuals. Study-level points and caveats: Clonotypes not shared had lower generation probabilities than those common to all four donors.

There are 16 residues in the CDR3. Germline V gives CDR1 SQVTM, CDR2 ANQGSEA. V lost 7 bases, J lost 0 bases, and 19 bases lay in between. Here immunoSEQ multiplex PCR was the method, and the copy in TCRdb shows in-frame clones only, minus some. The data contain about 1.1 million clones, approximately 80% of them singletons. The sequence was obtained from a man younger than 35 in good health. Some clones in this sample may be carry-over from other donors' samples. The chain has TRBV29-1 and TRBJ2-1, with a possible D match to TRBD2 (5 bases). The specimen sequenced was memory CD4+ T cells from PBMCs. Subset described: CD45RA-negative fraction. CDR3 coding DNA: TGCAGCGCCGAGGGCCCCCAGGCTAGCTCCTACAATGAGCAGTTCTTC. It specifies CSAEGPQASSYNEQFF.